One sample yielded the 28 T cell receptor beta chains listed below, sequenced in a study of blood T cell repertoires in COVID-19. The assay was immunoSEQ multiplex PCR, and TCRdb's table has in-frame clones only and misses some. The data hold more than 100,000 clones, with roughly 84% observed a single time. The sequencing sample was made of peripheral blood. The source of these receptors is a man aged 55 to 70 with acute or convalescent COVID-19.

The chain combines TRBV3-1 (or the pseudogene TRBV3-2) with TRBJ1-4; TRBD1 agrees at 11 bases. V lost 2 bases, J lost 8 bases, and 7 bases stayed unmatched. The germline CDR1 and CDR2 sequences are LGHDT and YNNKEL (reference sequence). The CDR3 consists of 16 residues. The CDR3 DNA follows: TGTGCCAGCAGCCAACGGGGACAGGGGGAGGCAGAAAAACTGTTTTTT. Protein product: CASSQRGQGEAEKLFF.

V is TRBV5-6 and J is TRBJ1-6, with D perhaps matching TRBD1 (5 bases). V dropped 4 bases and J dropped 9 bases, with 11 bases sitting between them. The CDR3 is 13 amino acids. CDR1 and CDR2 (germline): SGHDT, YYEEEE. The chain's CDR3 is CASSAVGGSPLHF. In nucleotides, the CDR3 is TGTGCCAGCAGCGCTGTGGGGGGTTCACCCCTCCACTTT.

V usage is TRBV6-5 and J usage is TRBJ2-2, with D unclear. This CDR3 contains 14 residues. Trimming took 9 bases from V and 0 from J, leaving 11 bases between them. Germline-derived CDR1 and CDR2 are MNHEY and SVGAGI. As DNA, the CDR3 is TGTGCCAGTACGCAGTTCGCGAACACCGGGGAGCTGTTTTTT. Protein product: CASTQFANTGELFF.

A single count supports this clone. V usage is TRBV20-1 and J usage is TRBJ1-2; D call uncertain. Germline loops: CDR1 DFQATT, CDR2 SNEGSKA (reference sequence). The CDR3 has 11 residues. Trimming cost V 3 bases and J 8 bases, with 10 bases left between them. In DNA, the CDR3 is TGCAGTGCTAGCACGGGAAGCGGCTACACCTTC. Amino acids: CSASTGSGYTF.

CDR3 nucleotides: TGTGCCAGCAGCTTCCCTTTTGGTCGGACCGGGGAGCTGTTTTTT. Residues: CASSFPFGRTGELFF. The V gene is TRBV5-4, the J gene TRBJ2-2; D is ambiguous. This CDR3 is 15 amino acids long. CDR1 and CDR2 (germline): SGHNT, YYREEE (reference sequence). Trimming left V 2 bases short and J 5 bases short, with 13 bases between.

The genes are TRBV7-8 and TRBJ2-7; 12 nucleotides agree with TRBD2. The CDR3 runs to 16 residues. CDR1 and CDR2 from the germline V gene are SGHVS and FQNEAQ. V lost 5 bases to trimming and J lost 3 bases; unmatched junction nucleotides: 8. CDR3 loop: CASSPRTSGAYYEQYF. The CDR3 bases are TGTGCCAGCAGCCCACGGACTAGCGGGGCGTACTACGAGCAGTACTTC.

The chain combines TRBV3-1 (or the pseudogene TRBV3-2) with TRBJ1-1, with D hard to call. V lost 2 bases and J lost 7, with 11 bases in between. Germline CDR1 is LGHDT and CDR2 is YNNKEL (reference sequence). The CDR3 length is 13 residues. CDR3 amino acids: CASSQRQIGEAFF. CDR3 bases: TGTGCCAGCAGCCAAAGACAAATTGGTGAAGCTTTCTTT.

This clone was counted between two and nine times. For the CDR3, the DNA is TGCGCCAGCAGCCCGACTAGCGACACCTACGAGCAGTACTTC. It is translated as CASSPTSDTYEQYF. This chain connects TRBV5-1 to TRBJ2-7; the match to TRBD2 covers 8 bases. CDR1 SGHRS and CDR2 YFSETQ come from the germline V gene. V lost 4 bases to trimming and J lost 2 bases; unmatched junction nucleotides: 5. The length of the CDR3 is 14 residues.

The V call is TRBV5-1, the J call TRBJ1-3; 11 positions match TRBD1. V lost 4 bases and J lost 8; bases outside the gene matches: 2. There are 13 residues in the CDR3. Germline V CDR1 and CDR2: SGHRS, YFSETQ. The CDR3 here is CASSRGQGDTIYF. CDR3 DNA sequence: TGCGCCAGCAGCCGGGGACAGGGGGACACCATATATTTT.

This clone was recorded a few times. CDR3 bases: TGTGCCAGCAGCTTTGAACTCAATCAGCCCCAGCATTTT. It is translated as CASSFELNQPQHF. This chain connects TRBV5-8 to TRBJ1-5; no clear D. V lost 2 bases and J lost 3, with 6 bases in between. CDR1 is SGHTS and CDR2 is YDEGEE in the germline V gene. This CDR3 is 13 amino acids long.

This clone was counted once. The chain joins TRBV19 to TRBJ1-1; the match to TRBD1 covers 11 bases. The length of the CDR3 is 14 residues. Per germline, CDR1 LNHDA and CDR2 SQIVND (reference sequence). J lost 3 bases, V lost 6 bases, and 3 bases had no gene match. CDR3 protein: CASRGTGGYTEAFF. In DNA form, the CDR3 reads TGTGCCAGTAGGGGGACAGGGGGTTACACTGAAGCTTTCTTT.

The table lists this clone with a count of one. The chain employs TRBV18 and TRBJ2-2; perhaps TRBD2 as D (5 bases). V shed 1 base and J shed 3 bases, with 21 bases lying between them. The germline CDR1 and CDR2 sequences are KGHSH and LQKENI. The CDR3 runs to 19 residues. CDR3 in DNA: TGTGCCAGCTCACCACTGGCACTAGTTTCTATAGCCTACACCGGGGAGCTGTTTTTT. As protein: CASSPLALVSIAYTGELFF.

Here the CDR3 reads CASSQTPVSYEQYF. CDR3 nucleotides: TGTGCCAGCAGCCAAACGCCAGTCTCCTACGAGCAGTACTTC. This chain links TRBV14 with TRBJ2-7, with D uncertain. This CDR3 comprises 14 residues. Germline values: CDR1 SGHDN, CDR2 FVKESK. V was shortened by 2 bases and J by 0 bases, with 8 bases between the two germline ends.

The rearrangement links TRBV30 to TRBJ1-1, with D possibly TRBD1 on 6 matching bases. CDR3 length: 14 residues. Germline-derived CDR1 and CDR2 are GTSNPN and SVGIG (reference sequence). The V and J ends lost 5 bases and 0 bases respectively, with 13 bases between them. CDR3 in amino acids: CAWDGQTMNTEAFF. In nucleotides, the CDR3 is TGTGCCTGGGACGGACAGACCATGAACACTGAAGCTTTCTTT.

The V and J genes are TRBV7-9 and TRBJ1-6; D uncertain. The CDR3 is made up of 14 amino acids. Germline loops: CDR1 SEHNR, CDR2 FQNEAQ (reference sequence). V was trimmed by 6 bases and J by 13 bases, leaving 19 bases between them. The CDR3 protein is CASSPARNRVPLHF. Here the CDR3 DNA reads TGTGCCAGCAGTCCAGCTAGGAATAGAGTTCCCCTCCACTTT.

The V gene is TRBV24-1, the J gene TRBJ2-2; 7 bases map to TRBD1. Germline assignment: CDR1 KGHDR and CDR2 SFDVKD. The V gene end was trimmed by 7 bases and the J gene end by 1 base; junction bases not matched to a gene: 2. CDR3 length equals 14 residues. The CDR3 region has the DNA TGTGCCACCAGACGGACAGGGAACACCGGGGAGCTGTTTTTT. Its protein is CATRRTGNTGELFF.

The chain combines TRBV11-2 with TRBJ1-2; D possibly corresponds to TRBD1 (5 bases). Germline assignment: CDR1 SGHAT and CDR2 FQNNGV. The CDR3 loop spans 13 amino acids. The V and J ends lost 3 bases and 4 bases respectively, with 9 bases between them. For the CDR3, the DNA is TGTGCCAGCAGCTTGATTCAGGGCTATGGCTACACCTTC. The encoded protein is CASSLIQGYGYTF.

The genes are TRBV20-1 and TRBJ2-1; D uncertain. CDR3 length: 11 residues. V lost 4 bases, J lost 5 bases, and 6 bases lay in between. Germline lookup yields CDR1 DFQATT and CDR2 SNEGSKA (reference sequence). The CDR3 nucleotides are TGCAGTGCTACTACTGACAATGAGCAGTTCTTC. Its translation: CSATTDNEQFF.

This clone was observed a handful of times. CDR3 sequence: CATQTGGGGGYTF. CDR3 sequence (DNA): TGTGCCACTCAAACAGGGGGTGGAGGCGGCTACACCTTC. The gene calls are TRBV24-1 and TRBJ1-2; 8 bases agree with TRBD1. Germline V gene sequence: CDR1 KGHDR, CDR2 SFDVKD. J lost 8 bases, V lost 10 bases, and 11 bases had no gene match. The length of the CDR3 is 13 residues.

The chain uses TRBV6-5 and TRBJ1-1; D call uncertain. The CDR3 is 11 residues long. Germline CDR1 is MNHEY and CDR2 is SVGAGI. The V end was cut by 4 bases, the J end by 3 bases, with 3 bases between. The CDR3 DNA reads as TGTGCCAGCAGTTCGTACACTGAAGCTTTCTTT. This translates into CASSSYTEAFF.

The CDR3 DNA follows: TGTGCCAGCTCACCAAGTACTAGCGCAACAGATACGCAGTATTTT. This gives the protein CASSPSTSATDTQYF. J is TRBJ2-3 and V is TRBV18, with 7 positions matching TRBD2. Losses at the gene ends were 2 bases for V and 3 bases for J; bases not matched to a gene: 5. The length of the CDR3 is 15 residues. Germline V CDR1 and CDR2: KGHSH, LQKENI.

The rearrangement links TRBV24-1 to TRBJ2-1; 9 nucleotides agree with TRBD2. J lost 5 bases, V lost 0 bases, and 4 bases had no gene match. CDR3 size: 16 residues. Germline V gene data show CDR1 as KGHDR and CDR2 as SFDVKD. As DNA, the CDR3 is TGTGCCACCAGTGATTTGGAGCTAGCGGGAAACAATGAGCAGTTCTTC. Its protein is CATSDLELAGNNEQFF.

The J gene is TRBJ2-2, the V gene TRBV11-2, with D maybe TRBD2 (5 bases). Germline loops: CDR1 SGHAT, CDR2 FQNNGV. There are 14 residues in the CDR3. V was clipped by 6 bases and J by 1 base, with 9 bases between them. The CDR3 bases are TGTGCCAGCAGTATTAGCGAGAACACCGGGGAGCTGTTTTTT. This gives the protein CASSISENTGELFF. Filled out from reference TRBV11-2 and TRBJ2-2, the complete variable domain reads EAGVAQSPRYKIIEKRQSVAFWCNPISGHATLYWYQQILGQGPKLLIQFQNNGVVDDSQLPKDRFSAERLKGVDSTLKIQPAKLEDSAVYLCASSISENTGELFFGEGSRLTVL.

This chain joins TRBV11-2 and TRBJ2-5; 12 positions match TRBD2. Germline-derived CDR1 and CDR2 are SGHAT and FQNNGV. The CDR3 length is 16 residues. V was clipped by 5 bases and J by 2 bases; unmatched bases: 6. The CDR3 is CASSPILAGGQETQYF. CDR3 DNA sequence: TGTGCCAGCAGCCCGATACTAGCGGGGGGTCAAGAGACCCAGTACTTC.

This chain uses TRBV24-1 with TRBJ2-5; the match to TRBD1 covers 8 bases. The CDR3 has 15 amino acids. CDR1 is KGHDR, CDR2 SFDVKD, per germline. Trimming removed 0 bases from V and 5 bases from J; junction bases left unmatched: 4. CDR3 bases: TGTGCCACCAGTGATTTGCAGGGGGCATTGGAGACCCAGTACTTC. This encodes CATSDLQGALETQYF.

The chain combines TRBV27 with TRBJ1-5, with D possibly matching TRBD1 (6 bases). The V gene's germline CDR1 is MNHEY and CDR2 SMNVEV (reference sequence). This CDR3 comprises 15 residues. The ends were cut back, 0 bases at V and 1 base at J, with 7 bases in the middle. CDR3 loop: CASSLSGASNQPQHF. DNA for the CDR3: TGTGCCAGCAGTTTATCGGGGGCCAGCAATCAGCCCCAGCATTTT.

The gene calls are TRBV14 and TRBJ2-5; TRBD2 matches 7 bases. The V gene's germline CDR1 is SGHDN and CDR2 FVKESK. V lost 3 bases and J lost 6; bases outside the gene matches: 4. The CDR3 loop spans 13 amino acids. DNA for the CDR3: TGTGCCAGCAGCCACGGGGGGTGGCAGACCCAGTACTTC. This codes for CASSHGGWQTQYF.

J is TRBJ1-5 and V is TRBV24-1, with a weak D call TRBD1 (6 bases). The CDR3 spans 15 residues. Germline V gene data show CDR1 as KGHDR and CDR2 as SFDVKD. With 3 bases removed from V and 0 bases from J, the gap between germline ends came to 8 bases. Here the CDR3 reads CATSDRTDSNQPQHF. In DNA, the CDR3 is TGTGCCACCAGTGATCGGACAGATAGCAATCAGCCCCAGCATTTT.